This T cell receptor (beta chain) appears in the sequencing data of a study of vaccination effects on CD4 cells after COVID-19. As concerns this clone: Its antigen is unidentified.

Study-wide findings and caveats: Early post-infection timepoints were absent, and convalescent patients were few.

Sequencing used immunoSEQ multiplex PCR; TCRdb keeps in-frame clones, though not all of them. Among approximately 58,000 clones listed, 70% to 80% were seen once. With approximately 9 days of culture completed, CD4+ T cells were isolated. The V and J ends lost 2 bases and 2 bases respectively, with 4 bases between them. The CDR3 has 13 residues. CDR1 is SGHTA, CDR2 FQGNSA, per germline. The chain has TRBV7-2 and TRBJ1-5; D remains ambiguous. This clonotype was sampled from a human donor who received a COVID-19 vaccine. The sequences come from CD4+ T cells from PBMCs cultured without peptide, collected before COVID-19 vaccination. The CDR3 reads CASSLLRNQPQHF. DNA for the CDR3: TGTGCCAGCAGCTTATTGCGCAATCAGCCCCAGCATTTT.